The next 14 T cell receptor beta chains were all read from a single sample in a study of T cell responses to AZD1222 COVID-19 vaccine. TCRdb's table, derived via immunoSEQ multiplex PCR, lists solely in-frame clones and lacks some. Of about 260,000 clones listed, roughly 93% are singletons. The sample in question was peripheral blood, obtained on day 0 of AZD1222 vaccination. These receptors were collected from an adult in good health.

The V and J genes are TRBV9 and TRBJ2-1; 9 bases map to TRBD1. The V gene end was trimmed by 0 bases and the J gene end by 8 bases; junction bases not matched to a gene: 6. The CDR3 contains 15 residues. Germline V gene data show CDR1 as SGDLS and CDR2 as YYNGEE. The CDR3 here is CASSVAGQGMDEQFF. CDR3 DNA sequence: TGTGCCAGCAGCGTAGCCGGACAGGGGATGGATGAGCAGTTCTTC.

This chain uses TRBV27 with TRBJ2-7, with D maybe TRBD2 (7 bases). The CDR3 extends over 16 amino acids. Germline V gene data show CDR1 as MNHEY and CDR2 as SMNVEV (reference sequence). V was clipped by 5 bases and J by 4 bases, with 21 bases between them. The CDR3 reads CASSPRLGGGRYEQYF. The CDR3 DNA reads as TGTGCCAGCAGTCCCCGTTTAGGGGGGGGGAGGTACGAGCAGTACTTC.

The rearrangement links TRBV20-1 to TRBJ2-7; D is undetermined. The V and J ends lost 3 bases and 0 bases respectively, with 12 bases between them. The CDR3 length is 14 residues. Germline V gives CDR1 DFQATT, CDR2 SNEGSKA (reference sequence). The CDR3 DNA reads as TGCAGTGCTAGTTCAACAGATTCCTCCTACGAGCAGTACTTC. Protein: CSASSTDSSYEQYF.

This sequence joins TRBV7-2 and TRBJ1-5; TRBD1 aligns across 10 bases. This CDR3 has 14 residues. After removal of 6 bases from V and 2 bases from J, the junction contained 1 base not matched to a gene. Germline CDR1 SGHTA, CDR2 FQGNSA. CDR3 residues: CASSGTGGNQPQHF. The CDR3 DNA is TGTGCCAGCAGTGGGACAGGGGGCAATCAGCCCCAGCATTTT.

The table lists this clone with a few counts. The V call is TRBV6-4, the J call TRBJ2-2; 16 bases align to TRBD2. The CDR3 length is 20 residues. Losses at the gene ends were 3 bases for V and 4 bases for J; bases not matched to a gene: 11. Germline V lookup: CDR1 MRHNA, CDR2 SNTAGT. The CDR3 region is CASSEEPGLAGGPGTGELFF. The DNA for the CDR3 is TGTGCCAGCAGTGAAGAACCGGGACTAGCGGGGGGGCCCGGCACCGGGGAGCTGTTTTTT.

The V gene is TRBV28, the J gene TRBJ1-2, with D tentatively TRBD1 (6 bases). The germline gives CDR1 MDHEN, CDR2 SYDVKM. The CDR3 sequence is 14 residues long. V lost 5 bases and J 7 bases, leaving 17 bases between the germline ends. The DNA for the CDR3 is TGTGCCAGCAGTCTCATCCGACAGGTCTCTGGCTACACCTTC. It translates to CASSLIRQVSGYTF.

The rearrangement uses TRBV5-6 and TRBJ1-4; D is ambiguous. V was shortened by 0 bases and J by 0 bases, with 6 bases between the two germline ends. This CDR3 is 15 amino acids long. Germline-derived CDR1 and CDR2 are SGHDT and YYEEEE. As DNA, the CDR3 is TGTGCCAGCAGCTTGGCGATGACAACTAATGAAAAACTGTTTTTT. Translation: CASSLAMTTNEKLFF.

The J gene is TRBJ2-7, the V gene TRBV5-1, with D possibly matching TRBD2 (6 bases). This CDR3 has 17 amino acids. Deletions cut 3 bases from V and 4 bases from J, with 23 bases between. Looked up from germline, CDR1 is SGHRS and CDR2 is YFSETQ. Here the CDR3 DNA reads TGCGCCAGCAGCTACGGACCCCAGACCGGGGGTGTGTACGAGCAGTACTTC. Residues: CASSYGPQTGGVYEQYF.

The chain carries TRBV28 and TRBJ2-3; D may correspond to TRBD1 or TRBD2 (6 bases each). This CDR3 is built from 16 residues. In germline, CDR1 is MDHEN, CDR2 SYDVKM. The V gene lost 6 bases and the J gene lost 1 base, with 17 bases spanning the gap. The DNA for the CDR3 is TGTGCCAGCAGACCCACGGGGGCGGCGGGCACAGATACGCAGTATTTT. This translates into CASRPTGAAGTDTQYF.

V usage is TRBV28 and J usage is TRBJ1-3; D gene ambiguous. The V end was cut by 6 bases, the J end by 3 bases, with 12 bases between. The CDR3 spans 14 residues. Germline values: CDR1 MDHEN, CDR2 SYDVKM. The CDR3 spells CASRPQIVGNTIYF. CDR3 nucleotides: TGTGCCAGCAGACCCCAGATCGTTGGAAACACCATATATTTT.

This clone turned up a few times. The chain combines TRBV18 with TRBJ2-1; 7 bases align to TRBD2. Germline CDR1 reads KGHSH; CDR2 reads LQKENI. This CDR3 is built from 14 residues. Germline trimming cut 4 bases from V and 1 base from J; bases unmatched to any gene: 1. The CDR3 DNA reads TGTGCCAGCTCACTCGGGGGGTCCTACAATGAGCAGTTCTTC. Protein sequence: CASSLGGSYNEQFF.

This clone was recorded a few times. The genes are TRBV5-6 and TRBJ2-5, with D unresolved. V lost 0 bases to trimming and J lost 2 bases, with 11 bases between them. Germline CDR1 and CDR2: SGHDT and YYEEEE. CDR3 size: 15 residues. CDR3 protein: CASSLVAALQETQYF. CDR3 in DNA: TGTGCCAGCAGCTTGGTGGCAGCTTTACAAGAGACCCAGTACTTC.

CDR3 protein: CASSRGLTYEQYF. The CDR3 DNA reads as TGTGCCAGCAGTCGGGGACTTACCTACGAGCAGTACTTC. The V call is TRBV7-9, the J call TRBJ2-7; D is possibly TRBD2 (6 bases). Trimming took 6 bases from V and 2 from J, leaving 11 bases between them. The CDR3 is made up of 13 amino acids. The germline V gene has CDR1 SEHNR and CDR2 FQNEAQ (reference sequence).

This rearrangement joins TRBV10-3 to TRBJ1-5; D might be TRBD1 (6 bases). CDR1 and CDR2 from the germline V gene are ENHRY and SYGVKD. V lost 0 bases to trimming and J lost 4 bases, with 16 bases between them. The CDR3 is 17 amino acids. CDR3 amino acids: CAISESQGPGDNQPQHF. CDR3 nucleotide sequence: TGTGCCATCAGTGAGTCCCAGGGCCCAGGGGATAATCAGCCCCAGCATTTT.